The 2 T cell receptor beta chains below were found in one sample sequenced in a study of OX40 agonist ivuxolimab in advanced cancers. Data came from immunoSEQ multiplex PCR; TCRdb stores just in-frame clones and leaves some out. This sample has approximately 91,000 clones, with around 90% found just once. The sample consisted of CD4+ or CD8+ T cells sorted from blood, taken in a trial of the OX40 agonist ivuxolimab. These receptors all stem from an adult with an advanced solid tumor such as melanoma, head and neck, liver or kidney cancer.

The chain carries TRBV18 and TRBJ2-7; D possibly corresponds to TRBD2 (6 bases). The germline V gene encodes CDR1 KGHSH and CDR2 LQKENI. The CDR3 is 13 residues long. Trimming cost V 8 bases and J 3 bases, with 14 bases left between them. The CDR3 is CASGGREHYEQYF. The CDR3 bases are TGTGCCAGCGGCGGTCGGGAGCACTACGAGCAGTACTTC.

The CDR3 reads CASSREQGSSPLHF. The CDR3 DNA reads as TGTGCCAGCTCGAGGGAACAGGGTAGTTCACCCCTCCACTTT. The V gene is TRBV18, the J gene TRBJ1-6, with a tentative D call TRBD1 (6 bases). The CDR3 has 14 amino acids. Trimming took 6 bases from V and 9 from J, leaving 15 bases between them. Germline V gene lookup returns CDR1 KGHSH and CDR2 LQKENI. Filled out from reference TRBV18 and TRBJ1-6, the complete variable domain reads NAGVMQNPRHLVRRRGQEARLRCSPMKGHSHVYWYRQLPEEGLKFMVYLQKENIIDESGMPKERFSAEFPKEGPSILRIQQVVRGDSAAYFCASSREQGSSPLHFGNGTRLTVT.